The T cell receptor beta chain described here comes from a study of graft-versus-host responses after intestinal transplantation. Looking at the study overall: Following induction with anti-thymocyte globulin, all recipients were given tacrolimus and steroids for two to three years. Study outcomes and limitations: Peak circulating GvH clone levels were associated with early post-transplant HvG declines.

Only in-frame clones appear in the TCRdb table, and some are missing; sequencing was by immunoSEQ multiplex PCR. The data contain 12,000 or so clones, 80% to 95% of them seen just once; the ten biggest clones take up about 3.3%. Time point of the sample: postoperative day 105 after intestinal transplantation (dayNNNN = postoperative day). The V gene's germline CDR1 is MRHNA and CDR2 SNTAGT. Trimming stripped 3 bases from V and 6 bases from J, with 15 bases between. CDR3 length equals 15 residues. As to this clone: The target antigen is unknown.

The sample in question was PBMCs, obtained 105 days after intestinal transplantation. V gene TRBV6-4 combines with J gene TRBJ2-1; D may match TRBD1 or TRBD2 (5 bases each). This clonotype originated in a human patient who received an intestinal transplant, so some T cells may come from the graft donor. In DNA form, the CDR3 reads TGTGCCAGCAGTGAGCGGCTAGCTGGGGGCAATGAGCAGTTCTTC. This gives the protein CASSERLAGGNEQFF.